One TCR beta chain is described in this entry. In germline, CDR1 is SGHAT, CDR2 FQNNGV. The trim removed 5 bases at V and 3 bases at J, leaving 6 bases unmatched. There are 14 residues in the CDR3. The sample comes from a study of blood T cell repertoires in COVID-19. About the research overall: Whether acute or convalescent, the COVID-19 samples came from the United States, Italy and Spain. Sample material is recorded as cDNA or gDNA derived from T cells, B-cell-depleted T cells, or PBMCs.

Original data processing: By means of reference gene primer amplification, nucleated cell counts were estimated. Assay used: immunoSEQ multiplex PCR; TCRdb lists only in-frame clones, some missing. V and J calls and clone size come straight from that table; D and trimming were deduced from the DNA. The profile shows about 59,000 clones, 79% of them singletons. This clonotype was obtained from a man aged 60 to 69 with acute or convalescent COVID-19. What was sequenced was peripheral blood. V usage is TRBV11-2 and J usage is TRBJ2-7; 8 bases fit TRBD2. The CDR3 here is CASSPGLVFYEQYF. The CDR3 DNA is TGTGCCAGCAGCCCGGGACTAGTATTCTACGAGCAGTACTTC.